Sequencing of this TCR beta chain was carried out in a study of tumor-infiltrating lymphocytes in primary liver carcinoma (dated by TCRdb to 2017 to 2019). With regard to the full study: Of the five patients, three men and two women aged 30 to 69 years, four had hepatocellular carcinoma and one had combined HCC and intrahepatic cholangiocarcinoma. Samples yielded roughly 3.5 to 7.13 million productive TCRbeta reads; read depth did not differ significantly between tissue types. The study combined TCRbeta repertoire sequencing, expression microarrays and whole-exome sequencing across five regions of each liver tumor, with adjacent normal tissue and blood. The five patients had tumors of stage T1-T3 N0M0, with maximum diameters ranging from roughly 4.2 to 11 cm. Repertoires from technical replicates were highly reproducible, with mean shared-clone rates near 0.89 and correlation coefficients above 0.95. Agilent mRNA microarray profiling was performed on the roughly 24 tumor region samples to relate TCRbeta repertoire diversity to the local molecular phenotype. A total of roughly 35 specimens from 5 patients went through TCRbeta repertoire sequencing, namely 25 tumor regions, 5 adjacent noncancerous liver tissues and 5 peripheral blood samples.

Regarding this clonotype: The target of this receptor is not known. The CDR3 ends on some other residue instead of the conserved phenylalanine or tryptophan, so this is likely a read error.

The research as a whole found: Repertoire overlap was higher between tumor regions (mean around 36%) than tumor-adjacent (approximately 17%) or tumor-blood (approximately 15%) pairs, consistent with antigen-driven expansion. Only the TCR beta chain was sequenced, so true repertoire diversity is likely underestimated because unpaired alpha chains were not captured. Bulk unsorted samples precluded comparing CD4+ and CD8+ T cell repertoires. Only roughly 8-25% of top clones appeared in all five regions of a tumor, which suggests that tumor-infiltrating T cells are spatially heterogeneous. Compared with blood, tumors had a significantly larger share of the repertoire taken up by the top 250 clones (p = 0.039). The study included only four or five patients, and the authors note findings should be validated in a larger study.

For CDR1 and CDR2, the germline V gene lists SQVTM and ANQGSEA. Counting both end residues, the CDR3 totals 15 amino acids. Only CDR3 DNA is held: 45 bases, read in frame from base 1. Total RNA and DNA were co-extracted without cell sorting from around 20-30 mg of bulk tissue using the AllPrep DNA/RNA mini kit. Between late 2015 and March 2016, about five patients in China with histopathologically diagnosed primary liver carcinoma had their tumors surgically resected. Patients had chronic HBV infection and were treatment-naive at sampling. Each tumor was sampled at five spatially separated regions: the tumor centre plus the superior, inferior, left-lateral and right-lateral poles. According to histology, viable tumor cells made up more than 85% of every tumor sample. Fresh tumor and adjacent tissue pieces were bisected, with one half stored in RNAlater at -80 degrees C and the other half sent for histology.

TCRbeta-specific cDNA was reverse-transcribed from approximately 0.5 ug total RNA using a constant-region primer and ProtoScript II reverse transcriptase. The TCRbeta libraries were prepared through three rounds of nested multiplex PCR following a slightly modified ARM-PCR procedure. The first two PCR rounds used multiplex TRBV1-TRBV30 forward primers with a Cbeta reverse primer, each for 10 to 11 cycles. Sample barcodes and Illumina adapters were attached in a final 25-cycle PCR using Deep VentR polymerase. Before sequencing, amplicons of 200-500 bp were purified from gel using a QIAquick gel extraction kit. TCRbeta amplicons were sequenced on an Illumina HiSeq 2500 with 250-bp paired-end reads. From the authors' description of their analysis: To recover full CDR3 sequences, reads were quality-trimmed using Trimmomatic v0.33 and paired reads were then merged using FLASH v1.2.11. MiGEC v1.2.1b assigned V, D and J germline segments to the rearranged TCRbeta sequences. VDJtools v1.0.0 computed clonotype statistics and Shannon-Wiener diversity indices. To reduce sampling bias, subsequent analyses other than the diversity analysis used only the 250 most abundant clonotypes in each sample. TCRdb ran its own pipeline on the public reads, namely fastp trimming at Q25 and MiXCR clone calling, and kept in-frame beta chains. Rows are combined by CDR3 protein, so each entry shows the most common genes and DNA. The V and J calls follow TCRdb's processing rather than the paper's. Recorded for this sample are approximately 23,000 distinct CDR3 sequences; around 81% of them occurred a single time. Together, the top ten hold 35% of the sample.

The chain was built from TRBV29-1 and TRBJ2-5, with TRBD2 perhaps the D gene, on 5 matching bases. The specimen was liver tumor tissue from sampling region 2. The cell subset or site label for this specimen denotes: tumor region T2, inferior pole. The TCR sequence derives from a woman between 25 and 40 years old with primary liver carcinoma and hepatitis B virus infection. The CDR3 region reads CGVETGWGVRETQYS. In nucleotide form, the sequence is TGCGGCGTTGAAACCGGATGGGGAGTGAGGGAGACCCAGTACTCC.